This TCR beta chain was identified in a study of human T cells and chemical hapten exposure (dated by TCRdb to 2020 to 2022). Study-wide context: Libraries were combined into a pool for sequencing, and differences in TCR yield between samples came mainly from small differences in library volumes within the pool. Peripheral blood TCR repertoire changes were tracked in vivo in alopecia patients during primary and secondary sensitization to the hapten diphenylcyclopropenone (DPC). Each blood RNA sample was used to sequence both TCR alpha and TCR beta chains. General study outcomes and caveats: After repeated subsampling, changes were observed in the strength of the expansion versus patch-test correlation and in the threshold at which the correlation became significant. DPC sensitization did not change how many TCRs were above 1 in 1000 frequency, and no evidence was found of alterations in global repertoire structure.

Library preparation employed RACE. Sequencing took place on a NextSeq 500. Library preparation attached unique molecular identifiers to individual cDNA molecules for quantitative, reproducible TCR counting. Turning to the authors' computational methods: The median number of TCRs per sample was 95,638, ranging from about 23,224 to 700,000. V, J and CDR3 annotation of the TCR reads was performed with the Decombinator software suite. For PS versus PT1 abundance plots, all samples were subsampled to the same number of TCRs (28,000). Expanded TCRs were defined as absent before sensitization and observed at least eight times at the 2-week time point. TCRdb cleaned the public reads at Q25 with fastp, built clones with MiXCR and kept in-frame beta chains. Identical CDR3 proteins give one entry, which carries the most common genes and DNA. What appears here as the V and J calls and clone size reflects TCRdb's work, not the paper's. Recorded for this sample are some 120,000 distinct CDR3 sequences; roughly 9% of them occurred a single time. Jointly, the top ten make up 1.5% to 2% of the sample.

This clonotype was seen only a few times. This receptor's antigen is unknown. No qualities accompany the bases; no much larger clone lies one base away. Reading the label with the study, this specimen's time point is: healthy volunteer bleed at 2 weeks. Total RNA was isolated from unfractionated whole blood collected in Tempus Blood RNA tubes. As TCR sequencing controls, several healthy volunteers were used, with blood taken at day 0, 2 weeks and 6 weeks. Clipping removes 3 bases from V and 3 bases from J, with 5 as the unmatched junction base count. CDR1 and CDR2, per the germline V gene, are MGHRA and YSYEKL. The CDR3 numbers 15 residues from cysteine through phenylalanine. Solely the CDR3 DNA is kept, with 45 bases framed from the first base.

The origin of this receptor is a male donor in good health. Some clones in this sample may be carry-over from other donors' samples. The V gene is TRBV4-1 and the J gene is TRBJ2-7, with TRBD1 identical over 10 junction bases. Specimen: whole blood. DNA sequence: TGCGCCAGCAGCCATGCCGGGACAGGGGTCTACGAGCAGTACTTC. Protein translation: CASSHAGTGVYEQYF.